These T cell receptor beta chains were read from a single sample in a study of blood T cell repertoires in COVID-19. This table comes from immunoSEQ multiplex PCR, and its TCRdb copy is limited to in-frame clones, with some not included. In the table there are 250,000 to 350,000 clones, 87% of which are singletons. The sequencing sample was made of peripheral blood. The receptors stem from a woman between 45 and 60 years old who had recovered from COVID-19. The CDR3 runs from the conserved cysteine through the conserved F or W. D genes are given only for firm matches. The size of a clone is reported for some rows only, either as once, few or many, or as a class for expanded clones.

-,TRBJ2-7,TRBV11-2,TRBD1,CASSSTGSYEQYF,TGTGCCAGCAGCTCGACAGGGTCCTACGAGCAGTACTTC
-,TRBJ1-4,TRBV6-2/TRBV6-3,-,CASSYEGGSEKLFF,TGTGCCAGCAGTTACGAGGGGGGGAGTGAAAAACTGTTTTTT
-,TRBJ2-2,TRBV7-3,-,CASSLYSLNTGELFF,TGTGCCAGCAGCTTATACAGCTTAAACACCGGGGAGCTGTTTTTT
-,TRBJ2-1,TRBV6-4,TRBD2,CVYFRLADDNEQFF,TGTGTGTATTTCCGGCTAGCGGACGACAATGAGCAGTTCTTC
-,TRBJ1-1,TRBV6-2/TRBV6-3,TRBD1,CASSSYRQGKRIDTEAFF,TGTGCCAGCAGTTCCTACCGACAGGGAAAAAGGATCGACACTGAAGCTTTCTTT
-,TRBJ1-4,TRBV4-3,TRBD1,CASSQTGTGNEKLFF,TGCGCCAGCAGCCAAACCGGGACAGGGAATGAAAAACTGTTTTTT
many,TRBJ1-5,TRBV7-9,-,CASSLGGGINQPQHF,TGTGCCAGCAGCTTAGGAGGGGGTATCAATCAGCCCCAGCATTTT
-,TRBJ2-5,TRBV12-3/TRBV12-4,-,CASSFPRETQYF,TGTGCCAGCAGTTTCCCCAGGGAGACCCAGTACTTC
-,TRBJ1-2,TRBV7-2,TRBD1,CASSSMGQNYGYTF,TGTGCCAGCAGCTCAATGGGACAGAACTATGGCTACACCTTC
-,TRBJ1-1,TRBV11-2,-,CASSQTARLPPTEAFF,TGTGCCAGCAGCCAGACAGCCAGGCTCCCCCCCACTGAAGCTTTCTTT
-,TRBJ2-7,TRBV11-2,-,CASSLVGGGLTGEQYF,TGTGCCAGCAGCCTTGTGGGGGGGGGCCTAACTGGAGAGCAGTACTTC
-,TRBJ2-1,TRBV7-3,-,CASSLIPVYNEQFF,TGTGCCAGCAGCTTAATTCCGGTCTACAATGAGCAGTTCTTC
once,TRBJ2-2,TRBV12-3/TRBV12-4,-,CASSRGYTGELFF,TGTGCCAGCAGTCGGGGATACACCGGGGAGCTGTTTTTT
-,TRBJ2-7,TRBV29-1,TRBD1,CSVGQGRSYEQYF,TGCAGCGTGGGACAGGGGCGCTCCTACGAGCAGTACTTC
-,TRBJ2-6,TRBV28,-,CASTPGQTSGANVLTF,TGTGCCAGCACCCCGGGACAAACCTCTGGGGCCAACGTCCTGACTTTC
-,TRBJ2-1,TRBV7-3,-,CASSLRQTDYNEQFF,TGTGCCAGCAGCCTTAGACAGACGGATTACAATGAGCAGTTCTTC
-,TRBJ2-7,TRBV7-2,-,CASSTARSYYEQYF,TGTGCCAGCTCCACTGCGCGGAGCTACTACGAGCAGTACTTC
-,TRBJ1-1,TRBV9,-,CASSAARGEAFF,TGTGCCAGCAGCGCTGCTAGAGGGGAAGCTTTCTTT
-,TRBJ2-7,TRBV2,TRBD2,CASSDFSGRNEQYF,TGTGCCAGCAGTGATTTTAGCGGGAGGAACGAGCAGTACTTC
many,TRBJ2-7,TRBV28,-,CASSLEGGGGIYEQYF,TGTGCCAGCAGTTTAGAGGGGGGAGGGGGAATATACGAGCAGTACTTC
-,TRBJ2-1,TRBV15,-,CATSRDRIGDEQFF,TGTGCCACCAGCAGAGACCGAATCGGGGATGAGCAGTTCTTC
-,TRBJ1-2,TRBV6-4,TRBD1,CASRDSGTGPRGYTF,TGTGCCAGCAGAGACTCCGGGACAGGGCCACGTGGCTACACCTTC
-,TRBJ1-6,TRBV10-3,-,CAISRGDRNSPLHF,TGTGCCATCAGTCGCGGAGACCGAAATTCACCCCTCCACTTT
-,TRBJ1-5,TRBV6-6,-,CASSADRSYQPQHF,TGTGCCAGCAGTGCGGACAGATCGTATCAGCCCCAGCATTTT
-,TRBJ1-1,TRBV7-2,-,CASRPPRQGVGTEAFF,TGTGCCAGCAGACCCCCCCGTCAAGGAGTGGGCACTGAAGCTTTCTTT
few,TRBJ1-3,TRBV7-9,TRBD1,CASSPRDRGRDTIYF,TGTGCCAGCAGCCCTCGGGACAGGGGAAGGGACACCATATATTTT
-,TRBJ2-7,TRBV5-3,TRBD1,CARSLNPGQDPYEQYF,TGTGCCAGAAGTCTTAACCCGGGACAGGATCCCTACGAGCAGTACTTC
-,TRBJ2-7,TRBV19,-,CASSIGTVPYEQYF,TGTGCCAGTAGTATAGGGACAGTCCCCTACGAGCAGTACTTC
-,TRBJ2-1,TRBV7-9,-,CASSIKGENEQFF,TGTGCCAGCAGCATAAAGGGGGAGAATGAGCAGTTCTTC
-,TRBJ1-2,TRBV5-8,-,CASSLRGNYGYTF,TGTGCCAGCAGCTTGCGCGGAAACTATGGCTACACCTTC
-,TRBJ1-1,TRBV5-1,TRBD1,CASSVTGQGGSEAFF,TGCGCCAGCAGTGTTACGGGACAGGGGGGCTCTGAAGCTTTCTTT
-,TRBJ2-6,TRBV4-2,-,CASSQGGGVYSGANVLTF,TGTGCCAGCAGCCAAGGGGGCGGGGTTTACTCTGGGGCCAACGTCCTGACTTTC
few,TRBJ2-7,TRBV7-2,TRBD1,CASSYMGQGAHEQYF,TGTGCCAGCAGCTATATGGGACAGGGGGCCCACGAGCAGTACTTC
few,TRBJ1-4,TRBV11-2,-,CASSLDRDTNEKLFF,TGTGCCAGCAGCTTAGACCGAGATACTAATGAAAAACTGTTTTTT
-,TRBJ2-1,TRBV5-5,-,CASSLEVGRGSYNEQFF,TGTGCCAGCAGCTTGGAAGTGGGTAGGGGCTCCTACAATGAGCAGTTCTTC
few,TRBJ2-1,TRBV11-2,-,CASSLREVESNEQFF,TGTGCCAGCAGCTTAAGAGAAGTAGAGAGCAATGAGCAGTTCTTC
-,TRBJ1-6,TRBV28,TRBD1,CASTRTGADSPLHF,TGTGCCAGCACTCGGACAGGGGCTGATTCACCCCTCCACTTT
-,TRBJ1-3,TRBV10-3,-,CAISEWGVASGNTIYF,TGTGCCATCAGTGAGTGGGGGGTTGCGTCTGGAAACACCATATATTTT
-,TRBJ1-2,TRBV9,-,CASSGLAGYTF,TGTGCCAGCAGCGGACTGGCTGGCTACACCTTC
-,TRBJ2-1,TRBV7-2,TRBD2,CASSLSRLAGIYNEQFF,TGTGCCAGCAGCCTCTCAAGACTAGCGGGAATCTACAATGAGCAGTTCTTC
-,TRBJ1-2,TRBV6-5,TRBD1,CASSYSPDRGWGYTF,TGTGCCAGCAGTTACTCCCCTGACAGGGGGTGGGGCTACACCTTC
-,TRBJ1-1,TRBV19,TRBD1,CASSMNRGRPEAFF,TGTGCCAGTAGTATGAACAGGGGGAGGCCTGAAGCTTTCTTT
once,TRBJ1-5,TRBV19,TRBD1,CASSSPGQGANQPQHF,TGTGCCAGTAGCAGTCCGGGACAGGGGGCTAATCAGCCCCAGCATTTT
-,TRBJ2-5,TRBV11-2,-,CASSLLVGARSETQYF,TGTGCCAGCAGCCTGCTGGTAGGGGCGCGATCAGAGACCCAGTACTTC
-,TRBJ2-3,TRBV6-4,-,CASSGTSSTDTQYF,TGTGCCAGCAGTGGGACTTCTAGCACAGATACGCAGTATTTT
few,TRBJ1-5,TRBV28,-,CASSLGGVQQPQHF,TGTGCCAGCAGTTTAGGAGGGGTCCAACAGCCCCAGCATTTT
-,TRBJ2-3,TRBV5-1,TRBD2,CASSSRTSGGGTDTQYF,TGCGCCAGCAGCTCGAGGACTAGCGGAGGGGGTACAGATACGCAGTATTTT
-,TRBJ2-7,TRBV6-5,-,CATTGTEQYF,TGTGCCACTACAGGGACCGAGCAGTACTTC
-,TRBJ2-7,TRBV5-6,TRBD2,CASSGTSGYEQYF,TGTGCCAGCAGCGGGACTAGCGGCTACGAGCAGTACTTC
-,TRBJ2-3,TRBV7-2,-,CASSLIGSYSDTQYF,TGTGCCAGCAGCTTAATCGGGTCGTATTCAGATACGCAGTATTTT
-,TRBJ2-2,TRBV27,-,CASSTPGRKSTGELFF,TGTGCCAGCTCCACCCCTGGCAGGAAGAGCACCGGGGAGCTGTTTTTT
once,TRBJ2-5,TRBV3-1/TRBV3-2,TRBD1,CASSQGPGGKSIQETQYF,TGTGCCAGCAGCCAAGGTCCAGGGGGCAAAAGCATACAAGAGACCCAGTACTTC
-,TRBJ2-1,TRBV6-2/TRBV6-3,TRBD2,CASSRWGAGGDYNEQFF,TGTGCCAGCAGCCGCTGGGGGGCCGGGGGGGATTACAATGAGCAGTTCTTC
-,TRBJ2-5,TRBV3-1/TRBV3-2,-,CASSQGPLTSGETQYF,TGTGCCAGCAGCCAAGGTCCACTAACATCGGGAGAGACCCAGTACTTC
-,TRBJ1-2,TRBV7-9,-,CASSLPTGYGYTF,TGTGCCAGCAGCCTACCCACGGGCTATGGCTACACCTTC
-,TRBJ1-5,TRBV21-1,-,CASSKPTPGQLWQPQHF,TGTGCCAGCAGCAAACCTACGCCGGGACAACTATGGCAGCCCCAGCATTTT
-,TRBJ2-7,TRBV2,-,CASSEGWGVNYEQYF,TGTGCCAGCAGTGAAGGATGGGGGGTTAACTACGAGCAGTACTTC